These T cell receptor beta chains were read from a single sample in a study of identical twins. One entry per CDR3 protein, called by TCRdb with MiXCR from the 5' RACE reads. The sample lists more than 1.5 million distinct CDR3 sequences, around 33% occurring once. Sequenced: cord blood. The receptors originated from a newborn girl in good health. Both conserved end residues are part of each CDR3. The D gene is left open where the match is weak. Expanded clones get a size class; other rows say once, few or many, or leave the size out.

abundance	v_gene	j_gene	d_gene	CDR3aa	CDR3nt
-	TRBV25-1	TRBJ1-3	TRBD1	CASSARQGGSGNTIYF	TGTGCCAGCAGTGCCCGACAGGGCGGCTCTGGAAACACCATATATTTT
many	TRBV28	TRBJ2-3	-	CASSMDSTDTQYF	TGCGCCAGCAGTATGGACAGCACGGATACGCAGTATTTT
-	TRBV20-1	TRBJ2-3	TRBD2	CSAREAHTQYF	TGCAGTGCCCGGGAGGCCCATACGCAGTATTTT
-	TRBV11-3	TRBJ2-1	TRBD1	CASSPRGQVNNEQFF	TGTGCCAGCAGCCCTCGGGGACAGGTTAACAATGAGCAGTTCTTC
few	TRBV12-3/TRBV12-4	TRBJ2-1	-	CASSLYAEDEQFF	TGTGCCAGCAGTTTATACGCTGAGGATGAGCAGTTCTTC
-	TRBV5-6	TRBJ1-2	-	CASSFQGSVAPNYGYTF	TGTGCCAGCAGCTTCCAAGGGTCGGTTGCGCCTAACTATGGCTACACCTTC
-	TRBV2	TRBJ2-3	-	CASSDSVASTDTQYF	TGTGCCAGCAGTGATTCGGTAGCCAGCACAGATACGCAGTATTTT
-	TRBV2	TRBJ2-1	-	CASSEDYGTPYNEQFF	TGTGCCAGCAGTGAAGATTATGGGACACCCTACAATGAGCAGTTCTTC
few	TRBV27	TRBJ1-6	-	CASSLSQVSPLHF	TGTGCCAGCAGTTTATCCCAAGTTTCACCCCTCCACTTT
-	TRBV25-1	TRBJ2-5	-	CASGQGHNEQYF	TGTGCCAGCGGTCAGGGGCACAATGAGCAGTACTTC
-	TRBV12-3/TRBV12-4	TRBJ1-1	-	CASSPRASAEAFF	TGTGCCAGTTCGCCGCGGGCGTCCGCTGAAGCTTTCTTT
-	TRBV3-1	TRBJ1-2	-	CASSQSAGSVGYGYTF	TGTGCCAGCAGCCAAAGCGCAGGGAGTGTCGGTTATGGCTACACCTTC
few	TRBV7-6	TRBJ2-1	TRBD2	CASSPSPSGSYNEQFF	TGTGCCAGCAGCCCCAGCCCTAGCGGCTCCTACAATGAGCAGTTCTTC
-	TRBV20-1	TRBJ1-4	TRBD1	CSASPGQVATKKLFF	TGCAGTGCTAGTCCGGGACAGGTTGCAACTAAAAAACTGTTTTTT
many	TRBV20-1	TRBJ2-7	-	CSARDLSRSYEQYF	TGCAGTGCTAGAGATCTTAGTCGCTCCTACGAGCAGTACTTC
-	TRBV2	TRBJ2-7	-	CASSARQFNEQYF	TGTGCCAGCAGTGCCCGCCAATTTAACGAGCAGTACTTC
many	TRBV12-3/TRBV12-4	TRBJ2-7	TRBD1	CASSWTGVYEQYF	TGTGCCAGCAGCTGGACAGGGGTCTACGAGCAGTACTTC
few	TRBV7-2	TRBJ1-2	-	CASSLLGHCYGYTF	TGTGCCAGCAGCTTATTGGGCCACTGCTATGGCTACACCTTC
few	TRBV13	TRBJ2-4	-	CASSLGGSGNIQYF	TGTGCCAGCAGCTTAGGGGGGAGCGGGAACATTCAGTACTTC
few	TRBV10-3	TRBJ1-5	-	CAISLSRDSNQPQHF	TGTGCCATCAGCCTCAGCCGGGACAGCAATCAGCCCCAGCATTTT
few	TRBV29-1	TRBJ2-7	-	CSVAKQGHEQYF	TGCAGCGTAGCCAAGCAGGGACACGAGCAGTACTTC